Shown below are 29 T cell receptor beta chains from a single sample sequenced in a study of blood T cell repertoires in COVID-19 (dated by TCRdb to about 2020). The receptor library was made with the immunoSEQ multiplex PCR assay. Drawn from immuneACCESS, this table holds only the in-frame rearrangements with V and J called that TCRdb kept. Clones are partly lost; checked studies trace under half to an unresolved V gene and leave the rest unexplained. This sample lists 55,000 to 75,000 clones; around 80% were detected once. The ten biggest clones cover around a tenth of the sample. Sequencing was performed on peripheral blood. These receptors were collected from a human donor in a cohort sampled during active COVID-19.

The chain recombines TRBV6-5 with TRBJ2-1; the match to TRBD2 covers 9 bases. Trimming at V came to 6 bases and at J to 0 bases, leaving 3 bases not matched to a gene. The germline V gene encodes CDR1 MNHEY and CDR2 SVGAGI. The CDR3 extends over 15 amino acids. Here the CDR3 DNA reads TGTGCCAGCAGCCTTAGCGGGAGCTCCTACAATGAGCAGTTCTTC. Its protein is CASSLSGSSYNEQFF.

This chain joins TRBV4-2 and TRBJ2-1; 8 bases line up with TRBD2. Germline V lookup: CDR1 LGHNA, CDR2 YNFKEQ. The junction had 4 bases not matched to a gene; V was cut back by 3 bases and J by 0 bases. CDR3 length: 16 amino acids. The CDR3 coding sequence is TGTGCCAGCAGCCACATAAGCGGGAGCTCCTACAATGAGCAGTTCTTC. This translates into CASSHISGSSYNEQFF.

The chain couples TRBV3-1 (or the pseudogene TRBV3-2) to TRBJ2-1; D uncertain. The length of the CDR3 is 15 residues. Trimming removed 0 bases at V and 4 bases at J, with 10 bases between. Germline V CDR1 and CDR2: LGHDT, YNNKEL (reference sequence). The DNA of the CDR3 is TGTGCCAGCAGCCAAGATCTAGGCCTGTACAATGAGCAGTTCTTC. As protein: CASSQDLGLYNEQFF.

The chain couples TRBV28 to TRBJ1-1; D possibly corresponds to TRBD1 (6 bases). The CDR3 length is 14 residues. The germline V gene has CDR1 MDHEN and CDR2 SYDVKM. Trimming took off 5 bases at V and 0 bases at J, with 10 bases between the two ends. The DNA of the CDR3 is TGTGCCAGCAGTCCGGCAGGGGTGAACACTGAAGCTTTCTTT. Translating gives CASSPAGVNTEAFF.

This chain links TRBV27 with TRBJ2-7; 9 nucleotides match TRBD1. Unmatched junction bases numbered 7, after V lost 6 bases and J lost 1 base. This CDR3 region has 15 residues. Germline V gene sequence: CDR1 MNHEY, CDR2 SMNVEV (reference sequence). CDR3: CASRIGTGTSYEQYF. The CDR3 coding sequence is TGTGCCAGCAGAATCGGGACAGGGACTTCCTACGAGCAGTACTTC.

Of note for this clone: The identical CDR3 is also encoded by other nucleotide sequences in the sample. The genes are TRBV20-1 and TRBJ1-2; tentative D call: TRBD1 (5 bases). Germline-derived CDR1 and CDR2 are DFQATT and SNEGSKA (reference sequence). V shed 5 bases and J shed 8 bases, with 12 bases lying between them. There are 11 residues in the CDR3. DNA of the CDR3: TGCAGTGCTCGGACCGGGGGGGGCTACACCTTC. Its protein product is CSARTGGGYTF.

This clone was detected once. Other DNA variants within this sample encode the same CDR3. This chain uses TRBV9 with TRBJ1-2; 7 bases map to TRBD1. This CDR3 is 15 amino acids long. Germline CDR1 and CDR2: SGDLS and YYNGEE. After removal of 2 bases from V and 0 bases from J, the junction contained 4 bases not matched to a gene. Written as DNA, the CDR3 is TGTGCCAGCAGCGTCGGGACAGAAGCTAACTATGGCTACACCTTC. Translating gives CASSVGTEANYGYTF.

The chain has TRBV21-1 and TRBJ2-7; TRBD2 is taken as the D call from the table, unchecked against the DNA. TRBV21-1 is tagged as a pseudogene. CDR3 length: 15 amino acids. The CDR3 loop is CASSKSGPSSYEQYF. CDR3 coding DNA: TGTGCCAGCAGCAAATCCGGTCCATCCTCCTACGAGCAGTACTTC.

The chain employs TRBV3-1 (or the pseudogene TRBV3-2) and TRBJ1-5; no clear D gene. This CDR3 is 19 amino acids long. V lost 1 base and J lost 5, with 24 bases in between. The germline CDR1 and CDR2 sequences are LGHDT and YNNKEL (reference sequence). CDR3 in amino acids: CASSQVKGLGERAHQPQHF. The CDR3 nucleotides are TGTGCCAGCAGCCAAGTTAAAGGGTTGGGAGAGAGGGCGCATCAGCCCCAGCATTTT.

The J gene is TRBJ1-1, the V gene TRBV27; no reliable D call. Looked up from germline, CDR1 is MNHEY and CDR2 is SMNVEV (reference sequence). V lost 8 bases, J lost 0 bases, and 10 bases lay in between. The CDR3 covers 13 residues. The CDR3 sequence: CASLKSVNTEAFF. CDR3 sequence (DNA): TGTGCCAGCCTAAAGTCTGTGAACACTGAAGCTTTCTTT.

The chain couples TRBV21-1 to TRBJ2-7; the table assigns TRBD1, which was not confirmed against the DNA. TRBV21-1 is described as a pseudogene. This CDR3 is built from 16 residues. The CDR3: CASSTDRAFNSYEQYF. For the CDR3, the DNA is TGTGCCAGCAGCACGGACAGGGCGTTCAACTCCTACGAGCAGTACTTC.

The V gene is TRBV5-1, the J gene TRBJ2-1; 10 bases align to TRBD2. The CDR3 contains 16 residues. Germline CDR1 SGHRS, CDR2 YFSETQ. The J segment lost 7 bases and the V segment lost 4 bases, leaving 11 bases of the junction unmatched. The CDR3 sequence: CASSREIAGGGNEQFF. CDR3 nucleotides: TGCGCCAGCAGCCGGGAGATAGCGGGAGGCGGGAATGAGCAGTTCTTC.

The chain combines TRBV30 with TRBJ2-1; 10 bases line up with TRBD2. V gave up 2 bases and J gave up 9 bases; unmatched junction bases: 10. The germline V gene has CDR1 GTSNPN and CDR2 SVGIG (reference sequence). The CDR3 is made up of 15 amino acids. The DNA of the CDR3 is TGTGCCTGGAGTTCAGCGGGAGGGCCGGGGGGTGAGCAGTTCTTC. Its protein product is CAWSSAGGPGGEQFF.

The gene calls are TRBV6-5 and TRBJ1-2; 7 nucleotides line up with TRBD1. The CDR3 covers 13 residues. Germline lookup yields CDR1 MNHEY and CDR2 SVGAGI. V trimming: 6 bases; J trimming: 6 bases; junction bases outside the gene matches: 7. The CDR3 nucleotides read TGTGCCAGCAGCTCCACAGGGGCCGATGGCTACACCTTC. It yields the protein CASSSTGADGYTF.

The genes are TRBV4-1 and TRBJ2-7, with 10 positions matching TRBD2. Germline CDR1 and CDR2: MGHRA and YSYEKL. V shed 3 bases and J 0 bases; nucleotides not matched to a gene: 5. CDR3 length: 16 residues. The CDR3 here is CASSHDSGRASYEQYF. Written as DNA, the CDR3 is TGCGCCAGCAGCCACGACAGCGGGAGGGCCTCCTACGAGCAGTACTTC.

There are many counts of this clone. J is TRBJ2-2 and V is TRBV4-1; 11 nucleotides match TRBD2. Germline V gives CDR1 MGHRA, CDR2 YSYEKL. The CDR3 consists of 16 residues. V gave up 5 bases and J gave up 3 bases; unmatched junction bases: 5. The CDR3 loop is CASSLAGGPYTGELFF. As DNA, the CDR3 is TGCGCCAGCAGCTTAGCGGGAGGGCCTTACACCGGGGAGCTGTTTTTT.

The chain joins TRBV29-1 to TRBJ2-7, with 11 nucleotides matching TRBD1. The CDR3 spans 13 residues. J lost 3 bases, V lost 5 bases, and 3 bases had no gene match. Germline CDR1 reads SQVTM; CDR2 reads ANQGSEA. As DNA, the CDR3 is TGCAGCGTTCCCGGGACAGGGGGCTACGAGCAGTACTTC. Translating it yields CSVPGTGGYEQYF.

The V gene is TRBV6-5, the J gene TRBJ2-5; the match to TRBD1 covers 8 bases. Germline lookup yields CDR1 MNHEY and CDR2 SVGAGI. The J segment lost 7 bases and the V segment lost 6 bases, leaving 10 bases of the junction unmatched. The CDR3 contains 14 residues. The CDR3, as DNA: TGTGCCAGCAGACCCGGACAGGGAAGGGTGACCCAGTACTTC. Protein sequence: CASRPGQGRVTQYF.

This sequence joins TRBV5-3 and TRBJ2-7, with D maybe TRBD2 (5 bases). TRBV5-3 carries the ORF label, with uncertain function. The CDR3 has 10 residues. V was cut by 6 bases and J by 5 bases, with 6 bases left in between. CDR3 coding DNA: TGTGCCAGAATCGGGGACGAGCAGTACTTC. Protein sequence: CARIGDEQYF.

The chain employs TRBV27 and TRBJ2-5; a weak D match, TRBD2 (5 bases). This CDR3 has 13 residues. Per the germline V gene, CDR1 is MNHEY and CDR2 is SMNVEV (reference sequence). V dropped 3 bases and J dropped 5 bases, with 10 bases sitting between them. CDR3: CASSLGRRETQYF. Here the CDR3 DNA reads TGTGCCAGCAGTTTGGGTCGGAGGGAGACCCAGTACTTC.

The J gene is TRBJ2-1, the V gene TRBV10-3; 7 positions agree with TRBD2. Trimming removed 4 bases from V and 6 bases from J; junction bases left unmatched: 0. This CDR3 is 12 amino acids long. Germline-derived CDR1 and CDR2 are ENHRY and SYGVKD. The CDR3 spells CAISGGSNEQFF. CDR3 nucleotide sequence: TGTGCCATCAGTGGCGGGAGCAATGAGCAGTTCTTC.

The gene calls are TRBV6-5 and TRBJ2-3; a possible D gene is TRBD2 (6 bases). Germline CDR1 reads MNHEY; CDR2 reads SVGAGI. V dropped 2 bases and J dropped 2 bases, with 11 bases sitting between them. There are 15 residues in the CDR3. The CDR3: CASSYGSGSTDTQYF. CDR3 coding DNA: TGTGCCAGCAGTTACGGTAGCGGCTCCACAGATACGCAGTATTTT.

The chain joins TRBV5-4 to TRBJ1-3; D is perhaps TRBD1 (6 bases). CDR3 length: 16 residues. Germline V gene sequence: CDR1 SGHNT, CDR2 YYREEE (reference sequence). V lost 0 bases and J lost 0, with 10 bases in between. CDR3 residues: CASSLGQALSGNTIYF. CDR3 DNA sequence: TGTGCCAGCAGCTTGGGACAGGCCCTCTCTGGAAACACCATATATTTT. The complete variable domain, with remaining parts taken from reference TRBV5-4 and TRBJ1-3, reads ETGVTQSPTHLIKTRGQQVTLRCSSQSGHNTVSWYQQALGQGPQFIFQYYREEENGRGNFPPRFSGLQFPNYSSELNVNALELDDSALYLCASSLGQALSGNTIYFGEGSWLTVV.

The genes are TRBV21-1 and TRBJ1-5; TRBD1 is the table's D call and was not checked against the DNA. TRBV21-1 is a recognized pseudogene. The CDR3 consists of 17 residues. CDR3 coding DNA: TGTGCCAGCAGCAAAGATGGGACAGGGGGGAACAATCAGCCCCAGCATTTT. Its protein product is CASSKDGTGGNNQPQHF.

The V call is TRBV5-4, the J call TRBJ2-5; TRBD1 matches at 9 bases. From germline, CDR1 is SGHNT and CDR2 YYREEE (reference sequence). Unmatched junction bases numbered 9, after V lost 7 bases and J lost 5 bases. The CDR3 consists of 14 residues. CDR3 amino acids: CASGLGQGLETQYF. The CDR3 DNA reads as TGTGCCAGCGGACTGGGACAGGGTTTGGAGACCCAGTACTTC.

The chain is built from TRBV27 and TRBJ2-3; D may be TRBD1 (8 bases). This CDR3 has 16 amino acids. CDR1 and CDR2 from the germline V gene are MNHEY and SMNVEV (reference sequence). Trimming cost V 7 bases and J 1 base, with 18 bases left between them. The CDR3 protein is CASNIQGAGGTDTQYF. In nucleotides, the CDR3 is TGTGCCAGCAACATTCAGGGGGCGGGAGGCACAGATACGCAGTATTTT.

This clone was detected many times. The V and J genes are TRBV18 and TRBJ2-3; 11 positions agree with TRBD2. Germline loops: CDR1 KGHSH, CDR2 LQKENI. The CDR3 extends over 18 amino acids. V gave up 4 bases and J gave up 5 bases; unmatched junction bases: 14. The CDR3 spells CASSLNLLAGVREDTQYF. In DNA, the CDR3 is TGTGCCAGCTCACTTAACCTACTAGCGGGAGTTAGGGAAGATACGCAGTATTTT.

The V and J genes are TRBV7-9 and TRBJ2-1; D possibly corresponds to TRBD2 (6 bases). The V gene lost 3 bases and the J gene lost 8 bases, with 14 bases spanning the gap. The CDR3 runs 14 residues. CDR1 SEHNR and CDR2 FQNEAQ come from the germline V gene (reference sequence). The CDR3 bases are TGTGCCAGCAGCTTGAAACTAGCTGGAGATGAGCAGTTCTTC. This sequence encodes CASSLKLAGDEQFF. Combining the CDR3 with reference TRBV7-9 and TRBJ2-1 gives the whole variable domain DTGVSQNPRHKITKRGQNVTFRCDPISEHNRLYWYRQTLGQGPEFLTYFQNEAQLEKSRLLSDRFSAERPKGSFSTLEIQRTEQGDSAMYLCASSLKLAGDEQFFGPGTRLTVL.

The V and J genes are TRBV2 and TRBJ1-5; D is ambiguous. The CDR3 runs 14 residues. Germline CDR1 and CDR2: SNHLY and FYNNEI. V lost 5 bases and J 3 bases, leaving 11 bases between the germline ends. CDR3 nucleotides: TGTGCCAGCAGTCCCCAGGTGACCAATCAGCCCCAGCATTTT. It codes for CASSPQVTNQPQHF.